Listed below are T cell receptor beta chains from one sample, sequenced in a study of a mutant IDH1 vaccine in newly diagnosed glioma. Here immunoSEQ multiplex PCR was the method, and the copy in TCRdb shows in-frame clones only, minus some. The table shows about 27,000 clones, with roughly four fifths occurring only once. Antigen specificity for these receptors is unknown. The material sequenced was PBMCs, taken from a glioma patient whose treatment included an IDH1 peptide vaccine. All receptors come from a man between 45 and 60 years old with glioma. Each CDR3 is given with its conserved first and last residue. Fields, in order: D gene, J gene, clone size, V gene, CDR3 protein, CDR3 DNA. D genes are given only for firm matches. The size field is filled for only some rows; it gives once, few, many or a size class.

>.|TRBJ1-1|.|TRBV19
CASSILSRGLSTEAFF
TGTGCCAGTAGTATCCTTTCACGGGGGTTGAGCACTGAAGCTTTCTTT
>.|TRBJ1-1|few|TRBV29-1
CSVTALNTEAFF
TGCAGCGTTACTGCTTTGAACACTGAAGCTTTCTTT
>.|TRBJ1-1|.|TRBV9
CASSREGEAFF
TGTGCCAGCAGTCGGGAGGGTGAAGCTTTCTTT
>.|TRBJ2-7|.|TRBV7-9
CASSYGTTYEQYF
TGTGCCAGCAGCTACGGGACCACCTACGAGCAGTACTTC
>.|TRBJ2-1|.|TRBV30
CAWGFSVNEQFF
TGTGCCTGGGGTTTTTCCGTCAATGAGCAGTTCTTC
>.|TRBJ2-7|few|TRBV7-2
CASSLSNRLWYF
TGTGCCAGCAGCTTAAGTAATAGGCTATGGTACTTC
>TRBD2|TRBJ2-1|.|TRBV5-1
CASSFMWEGPAPNEQFF
TGCGCCAGCAGCTTTATGTGGGAGGGCCCCGCCCCCAATGAGCAGTTCTTC
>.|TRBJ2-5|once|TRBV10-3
CAISDRVQETQYF
TGTGCCATCAGTGACAGGGTCCAAGAGACCCAGTACTTC
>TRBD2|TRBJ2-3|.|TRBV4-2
CASSQGEGETDTQYF
TGTGCCAGCAGCCAAGGGGAGGGAGAAACAGATACGCAGTATTTT
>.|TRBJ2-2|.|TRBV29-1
CSVALANTGELFF
TGCAGCGTTGCACTGGCTAACACCGGGGAGCTGTTTTTT
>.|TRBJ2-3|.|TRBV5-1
CASSPDPIETGTDTQYF
TGCGCCAGCAGCCCGGACCCGATAGAGACAGGCACAGATACGCAGTATTTT
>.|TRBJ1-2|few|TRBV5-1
CASSQTGNIYGYTF
TGCGCCAGCAGCCAAACAGGGAACATCTATGGCTACACCTTC
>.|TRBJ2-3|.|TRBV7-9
CASSSQGATDTQYF
TGTGCCAGCAGCTCGCAGGGTGCAACAGATACGCAGTATTTT
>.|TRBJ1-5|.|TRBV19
CASIRTVYSNQPQHF
TGTGCCAGTATTCGGACGGTGTATAGCAATCAGCCCCAGCATTTT
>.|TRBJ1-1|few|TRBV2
CASTKTGNTEAFF
TGTGCCAGCACCAAGACAGGGAACACTGAAGCTTTCTTT
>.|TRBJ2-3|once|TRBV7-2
CASSPLQDTQYF
TGTGCCAGCAGCCCTCTGCAAGATACGCAGTATTTT
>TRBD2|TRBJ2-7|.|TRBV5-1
CASSLYSGRTGEQYF
TGCGCCAGCAGCTTGTACAGCGGGAGAACAGGGGAGCAGTACTTC
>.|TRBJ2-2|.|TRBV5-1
CASSLVRISNTGELFF
TGCGCCAGCAGCTTGGTAAGGATATCGAACACCGGGGAGCTGTTTTTT
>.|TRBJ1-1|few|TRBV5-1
CASGLWDTEAFF
TGCGCCAGCGGATTATGGGACACTGAAGCTTTCTTT
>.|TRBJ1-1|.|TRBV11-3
CASSYFEAFF
TGTGCCAGCAGCTACTTTGAAGCTTTCTTT
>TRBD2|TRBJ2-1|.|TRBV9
CASSPPAGGGSYNEQFF
TGTGCCAGCAGCCCCCCGGCGGGAGGGGGCTCCTACAATGAGCAGTTCTTC
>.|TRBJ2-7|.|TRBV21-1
CASSTRTGKKYEQYF
TGTGCCAGCAGCACCCGGACAGGAAAAAAGTACGAGCAGTACTTC
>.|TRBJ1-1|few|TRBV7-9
CASSLERGAPGNTEAFF
TGTGCCAGCAGCTTAGAGCGGGGGGCGCCTGGGAACACTGAAGCTTTCTTT
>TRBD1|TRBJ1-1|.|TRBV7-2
CASRTSQGWNTEAFF
TGTGCCAGCAGAACATCACAGGGGTGGAACACTGAAGCTTTCTTT
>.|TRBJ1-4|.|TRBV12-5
CASGFGAGATNEKLFF
TGTGCTAGTGGTTTCGGGGCAGGCGCAACTAATGAAAAACTGTTTTTT
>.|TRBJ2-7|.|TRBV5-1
CASSLGPSSSYEQYF
TGCGCCAGCAGCTTGGGACCGTCGAGCTCCTACGAGCAGTACTTC
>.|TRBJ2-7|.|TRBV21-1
CASSPPGPLREQYF
TGTGCCAGCAGCCCTCCGGGCCCCCTCAGGGAGCAGTACTTC
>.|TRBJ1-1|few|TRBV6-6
CASSWAEQNTEAFF
TGTGCCAGCAGCTGGGCCGAGCAGAACACTGAAGCTTTCTTT
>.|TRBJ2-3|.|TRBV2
CASSLQGSTDTQYF
TGTGCCAGCAGTCTACAGGGTAGCACAGATACGCAGTATTTT
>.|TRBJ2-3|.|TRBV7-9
CASSPGQPTDTQYF
TGTGCCAGCAGCCCTGGACAGCCCACAGATACGCAGTATTTT
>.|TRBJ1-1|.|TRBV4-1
CASSLQLGENTEAFF
TGCGCCAGCAGCCTACAACTCGGGGAGAACACTGAAGCTTTCTTT
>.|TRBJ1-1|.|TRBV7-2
CASSSFGVGWNTEAFF
TGTGCCAGCAGCTCCTTTGGGGTGGGGTGGAACACTGAAGCTTTCTTT
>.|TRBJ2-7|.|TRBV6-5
CASSYQFTGAYEQYF
TGTGCCAGCAGTTACCAGTTTACGGGAGCCTACGAGCAGTACTTC
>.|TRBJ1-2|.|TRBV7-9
CASSYGPGGYTF
TGTGCCAGCAGCTACGGACCGGGTGGCTACACCTTC
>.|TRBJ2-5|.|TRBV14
CASSHSETAEETQYF
TGTGCCAGCAGCCACTCCGAGACAGCAGAAGAGACCCAGTACTTC
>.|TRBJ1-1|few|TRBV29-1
CSVSRTAMNTEAFF
TGCAGCGTTAGTAGGACAGCTATGAACACTGAAGCTTTCTTT